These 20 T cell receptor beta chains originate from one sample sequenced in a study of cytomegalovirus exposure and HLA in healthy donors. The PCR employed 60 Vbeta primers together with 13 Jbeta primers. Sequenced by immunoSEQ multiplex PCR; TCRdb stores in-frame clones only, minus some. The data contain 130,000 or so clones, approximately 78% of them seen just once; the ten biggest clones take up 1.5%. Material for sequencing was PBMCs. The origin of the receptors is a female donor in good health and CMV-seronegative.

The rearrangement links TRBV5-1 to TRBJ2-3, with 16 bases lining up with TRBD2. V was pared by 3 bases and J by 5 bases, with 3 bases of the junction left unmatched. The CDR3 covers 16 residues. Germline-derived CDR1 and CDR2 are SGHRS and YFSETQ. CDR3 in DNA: TGCGCCAGCAGCTCCGGGACTAGCGGGAGGGGAGATACGCAGTATTTT. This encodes CASSSGTSGRGDTQYF.

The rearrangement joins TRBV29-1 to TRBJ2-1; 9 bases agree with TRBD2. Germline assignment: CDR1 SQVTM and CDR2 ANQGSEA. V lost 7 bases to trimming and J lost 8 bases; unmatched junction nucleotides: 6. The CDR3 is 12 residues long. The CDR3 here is CSAGTSSHEQFF. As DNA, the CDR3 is TGCAGCGCCGGGACTAGCTCGCATGAGCAGTTCTTC.

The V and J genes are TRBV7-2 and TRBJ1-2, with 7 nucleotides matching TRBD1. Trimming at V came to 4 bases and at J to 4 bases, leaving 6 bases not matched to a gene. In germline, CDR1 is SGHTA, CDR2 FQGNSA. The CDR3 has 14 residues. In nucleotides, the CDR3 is TGTGCCAGCAGCTCCATGGACAGGAGCTATGGCTACACCTTC. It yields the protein CASSSMDRSYGYTF.

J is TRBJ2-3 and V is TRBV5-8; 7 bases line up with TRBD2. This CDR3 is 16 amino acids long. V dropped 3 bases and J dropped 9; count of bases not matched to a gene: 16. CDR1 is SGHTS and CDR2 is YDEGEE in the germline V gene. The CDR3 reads CASSSTSVPGWGTQYF. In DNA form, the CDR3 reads TGTGCCAGCAGCTCCACTAGCGTCCCCGGATGGGGGACGCAGTATTTT.

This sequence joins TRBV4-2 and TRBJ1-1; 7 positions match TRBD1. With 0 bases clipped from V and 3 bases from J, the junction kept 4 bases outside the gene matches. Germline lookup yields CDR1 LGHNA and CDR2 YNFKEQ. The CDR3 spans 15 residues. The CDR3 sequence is CASSQDEGADTEAFF. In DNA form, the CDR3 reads TGTGCCAGCAGCCAAGATGAGGGGGCGGACACTGAAGCTTTCTTT.

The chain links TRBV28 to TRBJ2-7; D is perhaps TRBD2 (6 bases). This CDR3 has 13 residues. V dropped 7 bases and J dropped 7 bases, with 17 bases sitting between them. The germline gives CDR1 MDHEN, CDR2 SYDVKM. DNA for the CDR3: TGTGCCAGCAAGGAGGGGCCAACACGGGAGCAGTACTTC. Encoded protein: CASKEGPTREQYF.

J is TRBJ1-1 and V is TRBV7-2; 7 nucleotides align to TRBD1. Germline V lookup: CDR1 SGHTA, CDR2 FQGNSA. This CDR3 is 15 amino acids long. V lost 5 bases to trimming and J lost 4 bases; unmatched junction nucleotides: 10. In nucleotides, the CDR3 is TGTGCCAGCAGCCGGCTCGGACAGGTGGGCACTGAAGCTTTCTTT. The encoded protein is CASSRLGQVGTEAFF.

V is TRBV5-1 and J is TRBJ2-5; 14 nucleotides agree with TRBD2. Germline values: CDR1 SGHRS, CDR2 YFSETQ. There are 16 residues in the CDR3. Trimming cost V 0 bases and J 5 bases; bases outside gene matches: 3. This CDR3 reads CASSLGLAGGPETQYF. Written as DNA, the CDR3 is TGCGCCAGCAGCTTGGGACTAGCGGGAGGGCCGGAGACCCAGTACTTC.

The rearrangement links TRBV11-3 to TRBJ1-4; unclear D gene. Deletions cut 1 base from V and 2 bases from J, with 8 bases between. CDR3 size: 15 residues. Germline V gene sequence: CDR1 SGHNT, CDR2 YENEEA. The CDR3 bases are TGTGCCAGCAGCTTAGTCAGTGGTACTAATGAAAAACTGTTTTTT. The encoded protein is CASSLVSGTNEKLFF.

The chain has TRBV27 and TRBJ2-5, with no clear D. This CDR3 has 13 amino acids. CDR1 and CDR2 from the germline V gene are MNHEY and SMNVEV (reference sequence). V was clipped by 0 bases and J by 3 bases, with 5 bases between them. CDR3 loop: CASSLSAKETQYF. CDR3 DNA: TGTGCCAGCAGTTTATCGGCAAAAGAGACCCAGTACTTC.

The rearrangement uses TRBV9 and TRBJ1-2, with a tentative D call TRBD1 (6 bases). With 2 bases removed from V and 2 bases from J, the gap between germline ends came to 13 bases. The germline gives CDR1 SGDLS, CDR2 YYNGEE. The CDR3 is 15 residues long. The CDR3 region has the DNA TGTGCCAGCAGCGTGTCTAGGGGGTCAAACTATGGCTACACCTTC. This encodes CASSVSRGSNYGYTF. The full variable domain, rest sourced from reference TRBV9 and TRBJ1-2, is DSGVTQTPKHLITATGQRVTLRCSPRSGDLSVYWYQQSLDQGLQFLIQYYNGEERAKGNILERFSAQQFPDLHSELNLSSLELGDSALYFCASSVSRGSNYGYTFGSGTRLTVV.

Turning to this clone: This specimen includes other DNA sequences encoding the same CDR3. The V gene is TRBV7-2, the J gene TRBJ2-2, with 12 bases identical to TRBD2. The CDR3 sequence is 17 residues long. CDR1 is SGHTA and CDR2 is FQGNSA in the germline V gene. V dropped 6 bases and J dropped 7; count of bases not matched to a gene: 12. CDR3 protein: CASSSAGLAGRNGELFF. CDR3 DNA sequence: TGTGCCAGCAGTTCCGCCGGACTAGCGGGAAGAAACGGGGAGCTGTTTTTT.

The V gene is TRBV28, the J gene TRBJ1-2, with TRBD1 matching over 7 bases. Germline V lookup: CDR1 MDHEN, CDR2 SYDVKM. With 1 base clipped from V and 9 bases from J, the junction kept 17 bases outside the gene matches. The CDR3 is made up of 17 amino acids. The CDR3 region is CASSLSGQGVGRACYTF. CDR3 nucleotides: TGTGCCAGCAGTTTATCGGGTCAGGGGGTGGGTAGGGCTTGCTACACCTTC.

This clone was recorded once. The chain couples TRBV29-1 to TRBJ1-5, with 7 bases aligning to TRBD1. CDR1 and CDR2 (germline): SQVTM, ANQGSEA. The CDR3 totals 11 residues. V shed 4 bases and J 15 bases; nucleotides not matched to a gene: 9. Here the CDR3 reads CSVVTGSEWHF. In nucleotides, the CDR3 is TGCAGCGTTGTGACAGGGTCGGAATGGCATTTT.

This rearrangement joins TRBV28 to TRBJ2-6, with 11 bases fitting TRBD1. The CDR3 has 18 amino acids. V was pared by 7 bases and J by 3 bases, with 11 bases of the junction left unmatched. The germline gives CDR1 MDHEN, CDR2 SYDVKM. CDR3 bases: TGTGCCAGCAATAATAGTGGACAGGGGGCGTTTGGGGCCAACGTCCTGACTTTC. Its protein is CASNNSGQGAFGANVLTF.

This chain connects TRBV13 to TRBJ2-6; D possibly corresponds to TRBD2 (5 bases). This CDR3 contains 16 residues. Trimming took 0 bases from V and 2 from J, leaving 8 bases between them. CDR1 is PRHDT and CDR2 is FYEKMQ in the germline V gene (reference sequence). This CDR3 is CASSLGLGAGANVLTF. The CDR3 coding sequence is TGTGCCAGCAGCTTAGGCTTGGGAGCTGGGGCCAACGTCCTGACTTTC. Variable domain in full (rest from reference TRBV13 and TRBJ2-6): AAGVIQSPRHLIKEKRETATLKCYPIPRHDTVYWYQQGPGQDPQFLISFYEKMQSDKGSIPDRFSAQQFSDYHSELNMSSLELGDSALYFCASSLGLGAGANVLTFGAGSRLTVL.

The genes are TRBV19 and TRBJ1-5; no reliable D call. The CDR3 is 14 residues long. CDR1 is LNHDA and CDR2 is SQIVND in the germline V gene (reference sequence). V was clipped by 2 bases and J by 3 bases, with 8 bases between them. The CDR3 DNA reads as TGTGCCAGTAGTATAATCGGGTCCAATCAGCCCCAGCATTTT. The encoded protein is CASSIIGSNQPQHF.

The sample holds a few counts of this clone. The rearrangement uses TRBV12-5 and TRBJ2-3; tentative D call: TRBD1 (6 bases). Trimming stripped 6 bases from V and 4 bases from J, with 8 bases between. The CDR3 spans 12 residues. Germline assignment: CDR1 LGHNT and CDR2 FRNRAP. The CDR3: CASGTGSDTQYF. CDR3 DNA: TGTGCTAGTGGGACAGGCTCAGATACGCAGTATTTT. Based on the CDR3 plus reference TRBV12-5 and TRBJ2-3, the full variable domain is DARVTQTPRHKVTEMGQEVTMRCQPILGHNTVFWYRQTMMQGLELLAYFRNRAPLDDSGMPKDRFSAEMPDATLATLKIQPSEPRDSAVYFCASGTGSDTQYFGPGTRLTVL.

CDR3: CASSPEGVGNTIYF. The CDR3 DNA sequence: TGCGCCAGCAGCCCGGAAGGGGTCGGAAACACCATATATTTT. V and J are TRBV5-1 and TRBJ1-3; TRBD1 might be the D (5 bases). There are 14 residues in the CDR3. Germline CDR1 is SGHRS and CDR2 is YFSETQ. The V gene lost 4 bases and the J gene lost 4 bases, with 12 bases spanning the gap.

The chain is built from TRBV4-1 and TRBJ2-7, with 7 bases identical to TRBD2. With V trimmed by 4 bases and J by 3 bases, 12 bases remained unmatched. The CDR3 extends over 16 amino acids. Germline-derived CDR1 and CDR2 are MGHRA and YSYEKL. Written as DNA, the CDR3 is TGCGCCAGCAGCCCCCGCCCTCTGCGGGAGATCTACGAGCAGTACTTC. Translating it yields CASSPRPLREIYEQYF.